The 13 T cell receptor beta chains below were found in one sample sequenced in a study of CD8+ T cells in alopecia areata. Documented treatment: oral pan-JAK inhibitor, 5-10 mg twice daily. RNA extraction and reverse transcription yielded cDNA as sequencing template. Profiling relied on immunoSEQ multiplex PCR, and the TCRdb table lists in-frame clones only, not all of them. The table lists about 270,000 clones, about three fifths of them singletons. This specimen was CD4+ T cells sorted from blood, taken between weeks 51 and 54, from a patient treated with tofacitinib. These receptors all come from a human donor with alopecia areata.

The chain recombines TRBV7-2 with TRBJ2-5, with 8 bases fitting TRBD2. The CDR3 loop spans 17 amino acids. The germline CDR1 and CDR2 sequences are SGHTA and FQGNSA. After removal of 5 bases from V and 4 bases from J, the junction contained 15 bases not matched to a gene. CDR3 in amino acids: CASSPRRGGTPRETQYF. CDR3 nucleotides: TGTGCCAGCAGCCCTCGTCGCGGGGGGACACCTCGAGAGACCCAGTACTTC.

CDR3 in amino acids: CAWSEPGQGLENTIYF. As DNA, the CDR3 is TGTGCCTGGAGCGAACCGGGACAGGGTCTGGAAAACACCATATATTTT. The genes are TRBV30 and TRBJ1-3; TRBD1 aligns across 9 bases. The junction had 12 bases not matched to a gene; V was cut back by 3 bases and J by 6 bases. The length of the CDR3 is 16 residues. Germline CDR1 and CDR2: GTSNPN and SVGIG (reference sequence). The full variable domain, in which reference TRBV30 and TRBJ1-3 provide the parts outside the CDR3, is SQTIHQWPATLVQPVGSPLSLECTVEGTSNPNLYWYRQAAGRGLQLLFYSVGIGQISSEVPQNLSASRPQDRQFILSSKKLLLSDSGFYLCAWSEPGQGLENTIYFGEGSWLTVV.

The J gene is TRBJ1-2, the V gene TRBV29-1; unclear D gene. CDR3 length: 14 residues. V shed 6 bases and J shed 4 bases, with 18 bases lying between them. Germline V lookup: CDR1 SQVTM, CDR2 ANQGSEA. The DNA for the CDR3 is TGCAGCGTAGCCACCGTCGGTACAGCCTATGGCTACACCTTC. It is translated as CSVATVGTAYGYTF.

The chain carries TRBV5-6 and TRBJ2-5, with D unclear. The CDR3 has 13 amino acids. Trimming took off 0 bases at V and 5 bases at J, with 8 bases between the two ends. Per the germline V gene, CDR1 is SGHDT and CDR2 is YYEEEE. The CDR3 loop reads CASSLGPTETQYF. The CDR3 region has the DNA TGTGCCAGCAGCTTGGGCCCCACGGAGACCCAGTACTTC.

Only a few counts were recorded for this clone. This chain uses TRBV10-3 with TRBJ2-1; TRBD2 might be the D (5 bases). V lost 4 bases and J 0 bases, leaving 10 bases between the germline ends. The CDR3 covers 15 residues. Germline assignment: CDR1 ENHRY and CDR2 SYGVKD. CDR3 in amino acids: CAISGAVPSYNEQFF. The CDR3 DNA reads as TGTGCCATCAGTGGAGCGGTCCCCTCCTACAATGAGCAGTTCTTC.

About this clone itself: Other DNA sequences in the sample encode the same CDR3. The gene calls are TRBV29-1 and TRBJ2-3; D not certain. The CDR3 totals 13 residues. Trimming shortened V by 1 base and J by 2 bases, and 7 bases separated the two germline ends. The germline CDR1 and CDR2 sequences are SQVTM and ANQGSEA. The CDR3 region is CSVEGQYTDTQYF. DNA for the CDR3: TGCAGCGTTGAAGGCCAATACACAGATACGCAGTATTTT.

V and J are TRBV5-5 and TRBJ1-5; the D is unclear. Germline CDR1 is SGHKS and CDR2 is YYEKEE (reference sequence). The CDR3 contains 13 residues. Trimming took off 0 bases at V and 7 bases at J, with 8 bases between the two ends. The CDR3, as DNA: TGTGCCAGCAGCTTGGAGCCACTACAGCCCCAGCATTTT. This encodes CASSLEPLQPQHF.

This clone was detected only a few times. The chain joins TRBV27 to TRBJ1-6; no clear D gene. Germline-derived CDR1 and CDR2 are MNHEY and SMNVEV (reference sequence). The V end was cut by 3 bases, the J end by 7 bases, with 10 bases between. The CDR3 has 14 residues. The chain's CDR3 is CASSFQPSNSPLHF. The CDR3 DNA reads as TGTGCCAGCAGTTTTCAACCCTCGAATTCACCCCTCCACTTT.

On this clone: At the DNA level, this CDR3 is encoded by other sequences in the same sample as well. This chain links TRBV7-2 with TRBJ2-3; D ambiguous. Germline V gene data show CDR1 as SGHTA and CDR2 as FQGNSA. This CDR3 has 14 residues. Trimming removed 5 bases at V and 1 base at J, with 10 bases between. The CDR3 DNA follows: TGTGCCAGCAGCCCCCGCGCAGGCACAGATACGCAGTATTTT. Translated: CASSPRAGTDTQYF.

The sample holds a few counts of this clone. The rearrangement uses TRBV29-1 and TRBJ1-4, with TRBD1 as a possible D gene (6 bases). In germline, CDR1 is SQVTM, CDR2 ANQGSEA. With 7 bases removed from V and 5 bases from J, the gap between germline ends came to 11 bases. There are 12 residues in the CDR3. The CDR3 sequence: CSAATGNEKLFF. CDR3 DNA: TGCAGCGCCGCCACAGGGAATGAAAAACTGTTTTTT.

The chain combines TRBV9 with TRBJ1-1; the D is unclear. The CDR3 spans 16 residues. The germline V gene encodes CDR1 SGDLS and CDR2 YYNGEE. V was cut by 7 bases and J by 0 bases, with 19 bases left in between. The CDR3 loop is CASGLRRVSMNTEAFF. The CDR3 DNA sequence: TGTGCCAGCGGTCTTCGGCGGGTTTCCATGAACACTGAAGCTTTCTTT.

This chain links TRBV5-1 with TRBJ2-2; 7 bases agree with TRBD2. This CDR3 has 17 residues. V gave up 0 bases and J gave up 4 bases; unmatched junction bases: 9. Germline CDR1 is SGHRS and CDR2 is YFSETQ. The DNA for the CDR3 is TGCGCCAGCAGCTTGGATGGGAGGGTGTCGAGCACCGGGGAGCTGTTTTTT. It specifies CASSLDGRVSSTGELFF.

The table lists this clone with a few counts. This chain uses TRBV5-8 with TRBJ1-5, with D maybe TRBD1 (5 bases). Germline CDR1 SGHTS, CDR2 YDEGEE. This CDR3 has 14 amino acids. V was pared by 0 bases and J by 2 bases, with 6 bases between. The CDR3 reads CASSLATGNQPQHF. Here the CDR3 DNA reads TGTGCCAGCAGCTTGGCGACAGGCAATCAGCCCCAGCATTTT.